This is a list of T cell receptor beta chains from one sample in a study of cytomegalovirus exposure and HLA in healthy donors. Data came from immunoSEQ multiplex PCR; TCRdb stores just in-frame clones and leaves some out. The sample includes some 90,000 clones, roughly 96% of them seen just once. Specimen: PBMCs. These receptors all come from a man younger than 35 in good health and CMV-seronegative. The CDR3 runs from the conserved cysteine through the conserved F or W.

V	CDR3
TRBV25-1	CASSNRMGQGIGELFF
TRBV4-2	CASSQDYRGAGDTQYF
TRBV7-2	CASSPVETQYF
TRBV2	CASSFRPYEQYF
TRBV25-1	CASSEGRGAAGNTIYF
TRBV10-3	CATSPELYGYTF
TRBV14	CASSQVAGAYEQYF
TRBV6-5	CASSTGPNEKLFF
TRBV2	CASSVLLNTEAFF
TRBV29-1	CSVVFLAGIQETQYF
TRBV12-5	CASGLNRGGDEKLFF
TRBV12-5	CASGSIGTSGYNEQFF
TRBV10-1	CASSDLRDRASYEQYF
TRBV30	CAWRDRGRDTQYF
TRBV28	CASSPQGADNEQYF
TRBV4-1	CASSLNGGSLVDTQYF
TRBV28	CASSSAGTSGRAVNGGSPNF
TRBV4-1	CASSQEVDIGRGTGANVLTF
TRBV7-8	CASSPRTGGYGYTF
TRBV28	CASLPGLASETQYF
TRBV13	CASSGSGSGRKETQYF
TRBV11-3	CASSLAGDTEAFF
TRBV4-1	CASSQDRNEQFF
TRBV4-1	CASSPEWRGLSTDTQYF
TRBV15	CATSRSRTGDFSGNTIYF
TRBV7-9	CASSYGQNYGYTF